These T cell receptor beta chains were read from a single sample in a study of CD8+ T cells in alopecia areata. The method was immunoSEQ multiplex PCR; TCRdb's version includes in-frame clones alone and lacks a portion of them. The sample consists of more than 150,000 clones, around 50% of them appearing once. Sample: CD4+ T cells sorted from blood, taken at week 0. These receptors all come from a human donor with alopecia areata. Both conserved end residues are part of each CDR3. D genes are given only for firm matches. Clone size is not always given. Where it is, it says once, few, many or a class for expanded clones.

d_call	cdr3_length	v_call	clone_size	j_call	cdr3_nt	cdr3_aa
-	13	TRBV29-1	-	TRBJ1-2	TGCAGCGTTGAAAGGAGGTTAAGCAGGGCCTCCACCTTC	CSVERRLSRASTF
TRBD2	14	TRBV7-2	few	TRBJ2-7	TGTGCCAGCAGCCCCCGGGAGGCAGGAGCCGAGCAGTACTTC	CASSPREAGAEQYF
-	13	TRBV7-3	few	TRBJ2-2	TGTGCCAGCAGCCCCCCCGGGGCCGGGGAGCTGTTTTTT	CASSPPGAGELFF
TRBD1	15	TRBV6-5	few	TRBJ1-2	TGTGCCACTCTACTTCGGACAGGGGTGGTCTATGGCTACACCTTC	CATLLRTGVVYGYTF
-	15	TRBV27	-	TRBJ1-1	TGTGCCAGCAGTGCACAGAGGAGCATGAACACTGAAGCTTTCTTT	CASSAQRSMNTEAFF
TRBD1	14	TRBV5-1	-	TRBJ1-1	TGCGCCAGCAGCTTGGGTACAGGGGGACCCGAAGCTTTCTTT	CASSLGTGGPEAFF
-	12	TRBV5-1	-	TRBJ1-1	TGCGCCAGCAGCTTGGCGGGGTCTGAAGCTTTCTTT	CASSLAGSEAFF
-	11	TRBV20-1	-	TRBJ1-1	TGCAGTGCACAGACTCAGGGGCCGGCTTTCTTT	CSAQTQGPAFF
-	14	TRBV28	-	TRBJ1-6	TGTGCCAGCAACCCCAGGGGAATCAATTCACCCCTCCACTTT	CASNPRGINSPLHF
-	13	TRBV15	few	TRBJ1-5	TGTGCCACCAGCGGGCTTCGCAATCAGCCCCAGCATTTT	CATSGLRNQPQHF
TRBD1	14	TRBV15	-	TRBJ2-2	TGTGCCACCAGCACCAAACAGGGGCCTGCGGAGCTGTTTTTT	CATSTKQGPAELFF
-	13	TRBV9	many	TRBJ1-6	TGTGCCAGCAGCGTATCCCCTCAGACACCCCTCCACTTT	CASSVSPQTPLHF
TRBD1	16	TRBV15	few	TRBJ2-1	TGTGCCACCAGCAGAACGACAGGGGCCCTAGGGCATGAGCAGTTCTTC	CATSRTTGALGHEQFF
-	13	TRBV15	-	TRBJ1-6	TGTGCCACCAATCAGGCCCTGGGTTCACCCCTCCACTTT	CATNQALGSPLHF
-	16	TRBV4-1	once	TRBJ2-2	TGCGCCAGCAGCCAATATAGCTCTGGACTCACCGGGGAGCTGTTTTTT	CASSQYSSGLTGELFF
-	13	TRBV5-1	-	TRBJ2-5	TGCGCCAGCAGCCCGGACGGGGGAGAGACCCAGTACTTC	CASSPDGGETQYF
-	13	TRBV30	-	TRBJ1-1	TGTGCCTGGAGTGTACAGGTGAACACTGAAGCTTTCTTT	CAWSVQVNTEAFF
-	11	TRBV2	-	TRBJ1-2	TGTGCCAGCAGTGGTCGGGAAAGCTACACCTTC	CASSGRESYTF
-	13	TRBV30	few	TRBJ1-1	TGTGCCTGGAGTGTAACGCAGAACACTGAAGCTTTCTTT	CAWSVTQNTEAFF
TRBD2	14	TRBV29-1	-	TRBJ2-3	TGCAGCGTTGCTCTGGCGGGGGGCACAGATACGCAGTATTTT	CSVALAGGTDTQYF
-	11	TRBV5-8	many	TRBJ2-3	TGTGCCAGCAGCTTTAAGGGTACGCAGTATTTT	CASSFKGTQYF
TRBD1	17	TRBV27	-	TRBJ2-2	TGTGCCAGCAGTCGAGACTACGGGACAGGGAATACCGGGGAGCTGTTTTTT	CASSRDYGTGNTGELFF
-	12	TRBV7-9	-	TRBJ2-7	TGTGCCAGCACCTCGGGGGTCTACGAGCAGTACTTC	CASTSGVYEQYF
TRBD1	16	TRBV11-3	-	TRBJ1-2	TGTGCCAGCAGCTTAGATGAGACAGGGTCGTACTATGGCTACACCTTC	CASSLDETGSYYGYTF
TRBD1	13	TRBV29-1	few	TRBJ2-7	TGCAGCGTGGAGGGACAGGGACTTTACGAGCAGTACTTC	CSVEGQGLYEQYF
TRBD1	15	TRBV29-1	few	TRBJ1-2	TGCAGCGTTGAGGACAGGGCCTCTTTGGGCTATGGCTACACCTTC	CSVEDRASLGYGYTF
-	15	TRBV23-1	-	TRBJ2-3	TGCGCCAGCAGTCAACGGTTCGAAACCACAGATACGCAGTATTTT	CASSQRFETTDTQYF
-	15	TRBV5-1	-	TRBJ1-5	TGCGCCAGCAGCTTGGTTTCAGGGCCCCATCAGCCCCAGCATTTT	CASSLVSGPHQPQHF
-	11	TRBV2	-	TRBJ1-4	TGTGCCAGCAGGGTGGGAGAAAAACTGTTTTTT	CASRVGEKLFF
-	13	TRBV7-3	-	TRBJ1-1	TGTGCCAGCAGCTTAACAGGGAACACTGAAGCTTTCTTT	CASSLTGNTEAFF
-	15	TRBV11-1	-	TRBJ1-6	TGTGCCAGCAGCTCTTATGACAGCCCAGTGGCACCCCTCCACTTT	CASSSYDSPVAPLHF